This T cell receptor beta chain originates from a study of CD8 T cells in ankylosing spondylitis. CDR1 is SEHNR, CDR2 FQNEAQ, per germline (reference sequence). Trimming cost V 1 base and J 9 bases, with 4 bases left between them. The CDR3 is 11 residues long. This clonotype was seen many times. TCRdb itself ran the 5' RACE reads through MiXCR, one entry per CDR3 protein. There are about 300,000 distinct CDR3 sequences in the sample; around 10% occur only once, and roughly 9.2% lies in the top ten. The receptor was isolated from a female donor with ankylosing spondylitis or in good health (not recorded which). Sequences were obtained from blood, either unsorted or a sorted T cell fraction (not recorded which). This chain connects TRBV7-9 to TRBJ2-1; unclear D gene. This chain's CDR3 is CASSLGVEQFF. CDR3 DNA sequence: TGTGCCAGCAGCTTAGGGGTTGAGCAGTTCTTC.